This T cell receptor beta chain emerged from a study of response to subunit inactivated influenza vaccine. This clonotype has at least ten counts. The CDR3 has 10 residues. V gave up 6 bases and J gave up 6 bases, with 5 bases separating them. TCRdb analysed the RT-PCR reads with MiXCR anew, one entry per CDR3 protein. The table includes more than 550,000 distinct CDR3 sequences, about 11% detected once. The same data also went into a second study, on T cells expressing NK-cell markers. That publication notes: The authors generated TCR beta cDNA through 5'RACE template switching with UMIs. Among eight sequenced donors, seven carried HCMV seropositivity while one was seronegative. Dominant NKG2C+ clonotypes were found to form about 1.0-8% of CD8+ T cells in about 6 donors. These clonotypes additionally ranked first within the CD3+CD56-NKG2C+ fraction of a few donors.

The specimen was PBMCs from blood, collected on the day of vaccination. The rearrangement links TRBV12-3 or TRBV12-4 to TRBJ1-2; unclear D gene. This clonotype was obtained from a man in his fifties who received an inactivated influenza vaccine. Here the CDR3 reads CASSRDGYTF. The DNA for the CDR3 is TGTGCCAGCAGCAGAGATGGCTACACCTTC.